The subject of this entry is one T cell receptor beta chain. Its cognate antigen is unknown. Under the ViraFEST assay, PBMC were stimulated with viral peptide pools so that antigen-specific CD4+ T cells expanded. Sequencing was performed afterwards. The culture ran for nine to eleven days, and then CD4+ T cells were isolated. None of the vaccinated had previously contracted SARS-CoV-2, and their nucleocapsid antibodies tested negative. The researchers cultured some 2.1 million PBMC per well with 9.5 to 10 IU/ml IL-2 and approximately 10 ug/ml peptides. These data come from a study of vaccination effects on CD4 cells after COVID-19. Repertoires were generated with immunoSEQ multiplex PCR, while TCRdb's copy carries only in-frame clones and drops some. The sample records about 22,000 clones, roughly 80% being singletons. The CDR3 loop spans 14 amino acids. The ends were cut back, 6 bases at V and 7 bases at J, with 15 bases in the middle. The germline V gene has CDR1 MNHEY and CDR2 SVGAGI.

Material: CD4+ T cells from PBMCs cultured with HCoV-NL63 spike peptides, obtained before COVID-19 vaccination. The chain couples TRBV6-5 to TRBJ1-4; a weak D match, TRBD1 (5 bases). The clonotype comes from a human donor who received a COVID-19 vaccine. The CDR3 sequence is CASRWGRDREKLFF. CDR3 coding DNA: TGTGCCAGCAGGTGGGGCAGGGATCGTGAAAAACTGTTTTTT.